The source of this T cell receptor (beta chain) is a study of breast tumors, draining lymph nodes, adjacent tissues. The V end lost 1 base, the J end lost 2 bases, and 6 bases lay between the germline ends. Germline V gives CDR1 DFQATT, CDR2 SNEGSKA (reference sequence). The CDR3 consists of 13 residues. As concerns this clonotype: The antigen is unknown.

Study results and limitations: Data fit most tumor T cells coming from lymph node, expanding in tumor. Tumor repertoires ranked between lymph nodes and nontumor tissue in diversity, with V and J gene preferences.

TCRdb reprocessed the multiplex PCR reads with MiXCR, giving one entry per CDR3 protein. The sample holds 30,000 to 40,000 distinct CDR3 sequences, 60% to 70% seen once. The source material was breast tumor tissue. The gene calls are TRBV20-1 and TRBJ1-5; D not certain. The TCR comes from a female donor with breast cancer. Some clones in this sample may be carry-over from other donors' samples. As DNA, the CDR3 is TGCAGTGCTAGAGCGGTTCGCAATCAGCCCCAGCATTTT. Encoded protein: CSARAVRNQPQHF.